The T cell receptor beta chain described here comes from a study of T cells in Graves' hyperthyroidism and ophthalmopathy. Overall study results and limits: Peripheral blood also featured most of the thyroid clonotypes expanded above 0.001.

Diagnosis of hyperthyroidism was new in patients aged 18 to 65, and its duration was under 2 months. Researchers barred patients who had uncontrolled infection, other autoimmune disease, pregnancy or lactation. Amplified TCR beta CDR3 regions derived from RNA transcripts. TCR CDR3 underwent first-round RT-PCR with the HTBI primer set. TCRdb reprocessed the multiplex PCR reads via MiXCR and lists one record per CDR3 protein. The sample has a few hundred thousand distinct CDR3 sequences, roughly 18% seen once. CDR3 length: 15 residues. The V and J ends lost 5 bases and 4 bases respectively, with 16 bases between them. From germline, CDR1 is MNHEY and CDR2 SMNVEV (reference sequence). In its sample, this clonotype was seen many times. The antigen remains undetermined.

V and J are TRBV27 and TRBJ2-3; maybe TRBD2 (7 bases). The sequenced sample was blood. The TCR was taken from a man between 40 and 49 years old with Graves' hyperthyroidism. CDR3 sequence reads: CASSRKGGWADTQYF. The CDR3 bases are TGTGCCAGCAGTCGCAAGGGGGGGTGGGCAGATACGCAGTATTTT.